Each of the 16 T cell receptor beta chains below was sequenced from the same sample in a study of Ad26.COV2.S vaccination and SARS-CoV-2 variants. The protocol was immunoSEQ multiplex PCR, while the TCRdb copy is restricted to in-frame clones and leaves out a portion. Of 380,000 or so clones in the sample, approximately 86% were seen once. Treatment: approximately 18 received Ad26.COV2.S at low or high dose, single or two shots; about 5 received placebo; per-sample allocation not given. It was on day 63 after the first vaccine or placebo injection that samples were taken. Here the sequenced sample was peripheral blood, taken in a trial of Ad26.COV2.S vaccine versus placebo. These receptors were obtained from a person aged 18-60 years who received the Ad26.COV2.S COVID-19 vaccine or a placebo.

The genes are TRBV4-1 and TRBJ2-1; possibly TRBD2 for D (6 bases). Germline V lookup: CDR1 MGHRA, CDR2 YSYEKL. V was trimmed by 1 base and J by 3 bases, leaving 10 bases between them. CDR3 length: 15 amino acids. CDR3 coding DNA: TGCGCCAGCAGCCAAGGAACTAGCAGCTACAATGAGCAGTTCTTC. Protein: CASSQGTSSYNEQFF.

The chain joins TRBV18 to TRBJ2-5, with D maybe TRBD2 (6 bases). The V gene lost 1 base and the J gene lost 2 bases, with 11 bases spanning the gap. CDR3 length: 15 amino acids. Looked up from germline, CDR1 is KGHSH and CDR2 is LQKENI. CDR3 DNA sequence: TGTGCCAGCTCACCACAACCGGGACTTCAAGAGACCCAGTACTTC. Protein sequence: CASSPQPGLQETQYF.

The CDR3: CASSYVPDFYGYTF. The CDR3 DNA is TGTGCCAGCAGTTACGTTCCAGACTTCTATGGCTACACCTTC. The chain uses TRBV6-5 and TRBJ1-2; D not certain. CDR1 MNHEY and CDR2 SVGAGI come from the germline V gene. V shed 2 bases and J shed 4 bases, with 11 bases lying between them. The CDR3 has 14 amino acids.

The chain links TRBV2 to TRBJ1-5, with D perhaps TRBD1 (5 bases). CDR1 is SNHLY and CDR2 is FYNNEI in the germline V gene. The length of the CDR3 is 15 residues. The V end lost 6 bases, the J end lost 9 bases, and 21 bases lay between the germline ends. The DNA for the CDR3 is TGTGCCAGCAGGGAGCAGGGAGGTGGAATTGGGCCCCAGCATTTT. Its protein is CASREQGGGIGPQHF.

The rearrangement joins TRBV3-1 (or the pseudogene TRBV3-2) to TRBJ1-5; D is unclear. Per the germline V gene, CDR1 is LGHDT and CDR2 is YNNKEL (reference sequence). V shed 1 base and J shed 3 bases, with 10 bases lying between them. This CDR3 contains 15 residues. The CDR3 spells CASSQGLGINQPQHF. CDR3 sequence (DNA): TGTGCCAGCAGCCAAGGACTCGGAATCAATCAGCCCCAGCATTTT.

The chain carries TRBV19 and TRBJ2-5; TRBD2 matches 13 bases. The germline gives CDR1 LNHDA, CDR2 SQIVND (reference sequence). There are 17 residues in the CDR3. V lost 5 bases and J lost 0; bases outside the gene matches: 6. The CDR3 DNA follows: TGTGCCAGTAGTTTTCGGACTAGCGGGAGAAACCAAGAGACCCAGTACTTC. Translating it yields CASSFRTSGRNQETQYF.

The table lists this clone with a count of one. This chain connects TRBV12-3 or TRBV12-4 to TRBJ1-2, with TRBD1 matching 7 bases. The CDR3 runs to 13 residues. V trimming: 7 bases; J trimming: 8 bases; junction bases outside the gene matches: 10. CDR3 in amino acids: CASTIDRAGGYTF. The CDR3 bases are TGTGCCAGCACCATAGACAGGGCCGGCGGCTACACCTTC.

This clone appeared once. V usage is TRBV5-8 and J usage is TRBJ2-1, with D possibly being TRBD2 (7 bases). This CDR3 contains 13 residues. From germline, CDR1 is SGHTS and CDR2 YDEGEE. V was pared by 10 bases and J by 7 bases, with 18 bases between. The CDR3 here is CAVGGANRNEQFF. The CDR3 DNA reads TGTGCCGTAGGGGGGGCAAATCGGAATGAGCAGTTCTTC.

This clone has only a few counts. J is TRBJ1-2 and V is TRBV27; 10 nucleotides agree with TRBD1. CDR3 length: 14 residues. Germline V gives CDR1 MNHEY, CDR2 SMNVEV (reference sequence). Trimming took 8 bases from V and 7 from J; bases not matched to a gene: 10. The CDR3 here is CASGDRGGERGYTF. The DNA of the CDR3 is TGTGCCAGCGGGGACAGGGGAGGGGAGCGTGGCTACACCTTC.

This clone has only one observation. The V and J genes are TRBV2 and TRBJ2-7; TRBD1 matches at 10 bases. V gave up 8 bases and J gave up 7 bases; unmatched junction bases: 11. The germline gives CDR1 SNHLY, CDR2 FYNNEI. There are 14 residues in the CDR3. CDR3 sequence (DNA): TGTGCCAGCGGCGTAGACAGGGGGCTGGGGGAGCAGTACTTC. Amino acids: CASGVDRGLGEQYF.

The chain is built from TRBV14 and TRBJ2-2; D remains unclear. The CDR3 is 15 residues long. Trimming stripped 10 bases from V and 1 base from J, with 16 bases between. Germline V gene data show CDR1 as SGHDN and CDR2 as FVKESK. CDR3: CATSLGTKNTGELFF. The CDR3 nucleotides read TGTGCCACCTCATTGGGAACGAAGAACACCGGGGAGCTGTTTTTT.

The V call is TRBV7-9, the J call TRBJ1-1; TRBD1 aligns across 7 bases. The CDR3 is 15 amino acids. Trimming at V came to 5 bases and at J to 4 bases, leaving 10 bases not matched to a gene. Germline assignment: CDR1 SEHNR and CDR2 FQNEAQ (reference sequence). CDR3 loop: CASSTSGGLITEAFF. In DNA form, the CDR3 reads TGTGCCAGCAGCACCTCAGGGGGATTGATCACTGAAGCTTTCTTT. Variable domain in full (rest from reference TRBV7-9 and TRBJ1-1): DTGVSQNPRHKITKRGQNVTFRCDPISEHNRLYWYRQTLGQGPEFLTYFQNEAQLEKSRLLSDRFSAERPKGSFSTLEIQRTEQGDSAMYLCASSTSGGLITEAFFGQGTRLTVV.

The chain links TRBV7-6 to TRBJ2-5; D remains unclear. CDR1 and CDR2 (germline): SGHVS, FNYEAQ. The V and J ends lost 1 base and 5 bases respectively, with 11 bases between them. This CDR3 comprises 14 residues. CDR3 region: CASSLGPTRETQYF. CDR3 nucleotides: TGTGCCAGCAGCTTAGGGCCTACGCGGGAGACCCAGTACTTC.

J is TRBJ1-6 and V is TRBV5-8; D perhaps matches TRBD1 (5 bases). V lost 4 bases to trimming and J lost 7 bases, with 24 bases between them. CDR3 size: 18 residues. Germline-derived CDR1 and CDR2 are SGHTS and YDEGEE. In nucleotides, the CDR3 is TGTGCCAGCAGCGCTCCCGGGACCCACCTTTCTGGAAATTCACCCCTCCACTTT. Protein: CASSAPGTHLSGNSPLHF.

A single count supports this clone. The V call is TRBV24-1, the J call TRBJ1-2; 8 bases are a match to TRBD1. There are 15 residues in the CDR3. V shed 2 bases, J shed 6 bases, and the junction held 7 bases outside the gene matches. CDR1 and CDR2 (germline): KGHDR, SFDVKD. In DNA, the CDR3 is TGTGCCACCAGTGATTCGGACAGGGCTCGGGATGGCTACACCTTC. Protein product: CATSDSDRARDGYTF.

This sequence joins TRBV18 and TRBJ1-1; D not certain. The germline V gene encodes CDR1 KGHSH and CDR2 LQKENI. The CDR3 loop spans 14 amino acids. Trimming removed 3 bases from V and 0 bases from J, with 8 bases in between. The CDR3 loop is CASSPADLNTEAFF. CDR3 DNA: TGTGCCAGCTCACCGGCAGACTTGAACACTGAAGCTTTCTTT.